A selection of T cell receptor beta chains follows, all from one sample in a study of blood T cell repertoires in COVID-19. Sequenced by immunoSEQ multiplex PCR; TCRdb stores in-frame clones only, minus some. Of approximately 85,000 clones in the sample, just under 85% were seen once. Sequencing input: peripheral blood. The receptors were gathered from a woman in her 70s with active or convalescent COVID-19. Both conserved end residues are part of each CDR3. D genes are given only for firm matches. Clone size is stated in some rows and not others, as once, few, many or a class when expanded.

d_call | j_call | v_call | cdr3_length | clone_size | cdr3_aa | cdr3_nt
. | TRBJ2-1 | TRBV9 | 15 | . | CASSVAGTPYNEQFF | TGTGCCAGCAGCGTAGCAGGGACACCATACAATGAGCAGTTCTTC
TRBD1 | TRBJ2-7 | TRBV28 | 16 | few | CASSLTWGQGLREQYF | TGTGCCAGCAGTTTAACGTGGGGACAGGGATTGAGGGAGCAGTACTTC
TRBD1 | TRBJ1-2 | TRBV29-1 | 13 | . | CSVGDGQGRRYTF | TGCAGCGTTGGGGACGGACAGGGGAGACGCTACACCTTC
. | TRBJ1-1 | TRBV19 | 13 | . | CASSIRGSTEAFF | TGTGCCAGTAGTATTCGGGGTTCCACTGAAGCTTTCTTT
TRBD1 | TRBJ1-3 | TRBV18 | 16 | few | CASSLGQTSSGNTIYF | TGTGCCAGCTCACTGGGACAGACTTCCTCTGGAAACACCATATATTTT
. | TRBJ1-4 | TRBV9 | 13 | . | CASSLRINEKLFF | TGTGCCAGCAGCCTGAGAATTAATGAAAAACTGTTTTTT
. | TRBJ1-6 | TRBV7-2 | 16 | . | CASSSRAAATNSPLHF | TGTGCCAGCAGCTCGCGGGCGGCGGCTACCAATTCACCCCTCCACTTT
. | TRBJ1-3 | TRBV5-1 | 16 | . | CASSESPPGSGNTIYF | TGCGCCAGCTCAGAATCACCCCCCGGGTCTGGAAACACCATATATTTT
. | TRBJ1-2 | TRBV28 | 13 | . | CANSVGSNYGYTF | TGTGCCAACTCGGTGGGCTCTAATTATGGCTACACCTTC
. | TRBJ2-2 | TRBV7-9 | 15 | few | CASSLVGPNTGELFF | TGTGCCAGCAGCTTAGTGGGGCCTAACACCGGGGAGCTGTTTTTT
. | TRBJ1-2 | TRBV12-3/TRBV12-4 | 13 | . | CASSTGWRGGYTF | TGTGCCAGCAGCACAGGCTGGCGGGGTGGCTACACCTTC
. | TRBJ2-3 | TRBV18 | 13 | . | CASSGGATDTQYF | TGTGCCAGCTCAGGAGGGGCCACAGATACGCAGTATTTT
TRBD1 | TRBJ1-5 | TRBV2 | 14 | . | CASSEQGANQPQHF | TGTGCCAGCAGTGAACAGGGGGCAAATCAGCCCCAGCATTTT
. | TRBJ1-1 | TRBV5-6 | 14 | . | CASSIGQKNTEAFF | TGTGCCAGCAGCATAGGACAGAAGAACACTGAAGCTTTCTTT
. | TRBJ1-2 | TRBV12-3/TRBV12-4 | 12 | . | CASRGVADGYTF | TGTGCCAGCAGAGGAGTTGCGGATGGCTACACCTTC
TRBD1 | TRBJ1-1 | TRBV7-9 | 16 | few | CASSSLSGGMFTEAFF | TGTGCCAGCAGCTCTCTTTCAGGGGGCATGTTTACTGAAGCTTTCTTT
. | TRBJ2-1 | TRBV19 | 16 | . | CASSMAGGLGVNEQFF | TGTGCCAGTAGTATGGCCGGAGGGTTGGGAGTAAATGAGCAGTTCTTC
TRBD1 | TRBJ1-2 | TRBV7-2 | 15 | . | CASSSKPDRGYGYTF | TGTGCCAGCAGCTCTAAACCCGACAGGGGCTATGGCTACACCTTC
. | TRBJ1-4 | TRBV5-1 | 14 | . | CASSLPQGNEKLFF | TGCGCCAGCAGCTTGCCCCAGGGGAATGAAAAACTGTTTTTT
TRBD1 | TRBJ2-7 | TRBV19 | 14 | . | CASSTGQGADEQYF | TGTGCCAGTAGTACGGGACAGGGGGCTGACGAGCAGTACTTC
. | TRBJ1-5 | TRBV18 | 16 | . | CASSPPAPPGNQPQHF | TGTGCCAGCTCACCACCGGCCCCCCCGGGTAATCAGCCCCAGCATTTT
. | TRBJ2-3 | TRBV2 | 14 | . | CASMDAGYTDTQYF | TGTGCCAGCATGGATGCAGGCTACACAGATACGCAGTATTTT
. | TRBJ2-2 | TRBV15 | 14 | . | CATSFDQGTGELFF | TGTGCCACCAGCTTCGACCAGGGCACCGGGGAGCTGTTTTTT
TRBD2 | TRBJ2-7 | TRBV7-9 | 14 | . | CASSLVSRGGEQYF | TGTGCCAGCAGCTTAGTGTCCCGCGGGGGAGAGCAGTACTTC
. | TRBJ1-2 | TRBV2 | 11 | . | CASRTGNGYTF | TGTGCCAGCAGAACGGGTAACGGCTACACCTTC
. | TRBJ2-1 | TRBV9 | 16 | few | CASSVGGGVHYNEQFF | TGTGCCAGCAGCGTAGGGGGCGGGGTACACTACAATGAGCAGTTCTTC
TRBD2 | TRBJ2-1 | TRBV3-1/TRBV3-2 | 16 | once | CASSRRVAGLSNEQFF | TGTGCCAGCAGCCGCAGGGTAGCGGGGCTCTCCAATGAGCAGTTCTTC
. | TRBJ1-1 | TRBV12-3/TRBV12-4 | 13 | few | CASRVRSNTEAFF | TGTGCCAGCAGGGTGAGGAGTAACACTGAAGCTTTCTTT
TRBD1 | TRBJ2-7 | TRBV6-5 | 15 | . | CASTGQGAGSYEQYF | TGTGCCAGCACCGGACAGGGGGCGGGAAGCTACGAGCAGTACTTC
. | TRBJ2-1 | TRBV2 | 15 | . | CASSPSYNRLREQFF | TGTGCCAGCAGTCCGAGCTACAATCGACTCCGTGAGCAGTTCTTC
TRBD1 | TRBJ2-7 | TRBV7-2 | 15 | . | CASSLRQGQTYEQYF | TGTGCCAGCAGCTTAAGACAGGGTCAGACCTACGAGCAGTACTTC
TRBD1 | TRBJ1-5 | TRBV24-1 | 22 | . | CATSDLQVDRGADGDSNQPQHF | TGTGCCACCAGTGATTTGCAAGTGGACAGGGGTGCAGACGGAGATAGCAATCAGCCCCAGCATTTT
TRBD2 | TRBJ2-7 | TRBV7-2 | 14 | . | CASTWDRGGYEQYF | TGTGCCAGCACATGGGATCGGGGGGGCTACGAGCAGTACTTC
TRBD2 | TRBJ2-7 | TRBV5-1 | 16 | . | CASSLAAGGSSYEQYF | TGCGCCAGCAGCTTGGCCGCCGGGGGGAGCTCCTACGAGCAGTACTTC
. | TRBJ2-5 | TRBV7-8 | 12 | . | CASSPRQETQYF | TGTGCCAGCAGCCCTCGCCAAGAGACCCAGTACTTC
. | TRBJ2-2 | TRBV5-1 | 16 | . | CASSLVSQSNTGELFF | TGCGCCAGCAGCTTGGTTAGCCAGTCGAACACCGGGGAGCTGTTTTTT
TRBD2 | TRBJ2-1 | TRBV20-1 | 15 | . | CSASRAGGFFNEQFF | TGCAGTGCTAGTAGGGCGGGGGGTTTTTTTAATGAGCAGTTCTTC
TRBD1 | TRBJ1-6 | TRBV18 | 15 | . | CASSPGGQGNSPLHF | TGTGCCAGCTCACCCGGGGGACAGGGGAATTCACCCCTCCACTTT
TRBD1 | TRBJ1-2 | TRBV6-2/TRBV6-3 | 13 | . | CASSTGTVYGYTF | TGTGCCAGCAGTACCGGGACAGTCTATGGCTACACCTTC
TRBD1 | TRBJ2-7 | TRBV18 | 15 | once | CASSSGTGDGYEQYF | TGTGCCAGCTCATCCGGGACAGGGGACGGTTACGAGCAGTACTTC
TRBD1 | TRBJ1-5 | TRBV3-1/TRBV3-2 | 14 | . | CASSPQGSNQPQHF | TGTGCCAGCAGCCCACAGGGGAGCAATCAGCCCCAGCATTTT
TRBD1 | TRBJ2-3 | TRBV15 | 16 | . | CATSRAGTGGTDTQYF | TGTGCCACCAGCAGAGCTGGGACAGGGGGCACAGATACGCAGTATTTT
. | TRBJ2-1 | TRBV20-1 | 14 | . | CSASGRTAGNEQFF | TGCAGTGCTAGTGGTAGGACAGCTGGGAATGAGCAGTTCTTC
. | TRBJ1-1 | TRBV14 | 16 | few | CASSRTTGMGNTEAFF | TGTGCCAGCAGCCGAACTACAGGGATGGGTAACACTGAAGCTTTCTTT
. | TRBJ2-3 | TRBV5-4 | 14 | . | CASSLGERINTQYF | TGTGCCAGCAGCTTGGGGGAGAGGATAAATACGCAGTATTTT
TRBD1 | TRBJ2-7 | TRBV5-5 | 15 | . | CASSLGQGSSYEQYF | TGTGCCAGCAGCTTGGGACAGGGGAGTAGCTACGAGCAGTACTTC
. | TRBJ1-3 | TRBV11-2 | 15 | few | CASSLGAGAGNTIYF | TGTGCCAGCAGCTTAGGGGCAGGGGCTGGAAACACCATATATTTT
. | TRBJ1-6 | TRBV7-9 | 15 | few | CASSYGGSENSPLHF | TGTGCCAGCAGCTACGGGGGGTCTGAAAATTCACCCCTCCACTTT
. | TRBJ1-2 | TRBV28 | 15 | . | CASSPRDNLYYGYTF | TGTGCCAGCAGCCCTCGGGACAACCTCTACTATGGCTACACCTTC
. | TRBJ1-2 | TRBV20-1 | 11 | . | CSAIRSGWDTF | TGCAGTGCTATCCGGTCAGGGTGGGACACCTTC
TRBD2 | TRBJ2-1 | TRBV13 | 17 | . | CASSSRTSGGLYNEQFF | TGTGCCAGCAGCTCCCGGACTAGCGGAGGTCTCTACAATGAGCAGTTCTTC
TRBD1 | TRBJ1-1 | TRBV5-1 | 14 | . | CASSLGQGGTEAFF | TGCGCCAGCAGCTTGGGACAGGGTGGCACTGAAGCTTTCTTT
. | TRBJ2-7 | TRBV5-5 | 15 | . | CASSLGQGVLYEQYF | TGTGCCAGCAGCTTGGGGCAGGGTGTTTTGTACGAGCAGTACTTC